Given below is one T cell receptor beta chain in context. The antigen remains undetermined. TCRdb's table, derived via immunoSEQ multiplex PCR, lists solely in-frame clones and lacks some. Of 78,000 or so clones listed, 85% to 95% are singletons. This sample stems from a study of cytomegalovirus exposure and HLA in healthy donors. Germline CDR1 MNHNS, CDR2 SASEGT. V lost 1 base and J lost 7, with 10 bases in between. This CDR3 has 14 amino acids. General study points: A classifier reportedly called cytomegalovirus status with high sensitivity and specificity. Most TCRs appeared rarely, but some public TCRs recurred in many donors. Among TCR beta chains, those listed as cytomegalovirus-associated numbered some 160. According to a subsequent analysis, TCR clusters identified in the first cohort showed a tendency to co-occur across the approximately 120 validation repertoires.

The TCR was taken from a woman aged 18-29 years in good health and CMV-seropositive. The gene calls are TRBV6-1 and TRBJ1-4; no definite D call. The sequencing sample was made of PBMCs. The CDR3 DNA reads as TGTGCCAGCAGTGAAGGGAGGGTGTTTGAAAAACTGTTTTTT. This sequence encodes CASSEGRVFEKLFF.